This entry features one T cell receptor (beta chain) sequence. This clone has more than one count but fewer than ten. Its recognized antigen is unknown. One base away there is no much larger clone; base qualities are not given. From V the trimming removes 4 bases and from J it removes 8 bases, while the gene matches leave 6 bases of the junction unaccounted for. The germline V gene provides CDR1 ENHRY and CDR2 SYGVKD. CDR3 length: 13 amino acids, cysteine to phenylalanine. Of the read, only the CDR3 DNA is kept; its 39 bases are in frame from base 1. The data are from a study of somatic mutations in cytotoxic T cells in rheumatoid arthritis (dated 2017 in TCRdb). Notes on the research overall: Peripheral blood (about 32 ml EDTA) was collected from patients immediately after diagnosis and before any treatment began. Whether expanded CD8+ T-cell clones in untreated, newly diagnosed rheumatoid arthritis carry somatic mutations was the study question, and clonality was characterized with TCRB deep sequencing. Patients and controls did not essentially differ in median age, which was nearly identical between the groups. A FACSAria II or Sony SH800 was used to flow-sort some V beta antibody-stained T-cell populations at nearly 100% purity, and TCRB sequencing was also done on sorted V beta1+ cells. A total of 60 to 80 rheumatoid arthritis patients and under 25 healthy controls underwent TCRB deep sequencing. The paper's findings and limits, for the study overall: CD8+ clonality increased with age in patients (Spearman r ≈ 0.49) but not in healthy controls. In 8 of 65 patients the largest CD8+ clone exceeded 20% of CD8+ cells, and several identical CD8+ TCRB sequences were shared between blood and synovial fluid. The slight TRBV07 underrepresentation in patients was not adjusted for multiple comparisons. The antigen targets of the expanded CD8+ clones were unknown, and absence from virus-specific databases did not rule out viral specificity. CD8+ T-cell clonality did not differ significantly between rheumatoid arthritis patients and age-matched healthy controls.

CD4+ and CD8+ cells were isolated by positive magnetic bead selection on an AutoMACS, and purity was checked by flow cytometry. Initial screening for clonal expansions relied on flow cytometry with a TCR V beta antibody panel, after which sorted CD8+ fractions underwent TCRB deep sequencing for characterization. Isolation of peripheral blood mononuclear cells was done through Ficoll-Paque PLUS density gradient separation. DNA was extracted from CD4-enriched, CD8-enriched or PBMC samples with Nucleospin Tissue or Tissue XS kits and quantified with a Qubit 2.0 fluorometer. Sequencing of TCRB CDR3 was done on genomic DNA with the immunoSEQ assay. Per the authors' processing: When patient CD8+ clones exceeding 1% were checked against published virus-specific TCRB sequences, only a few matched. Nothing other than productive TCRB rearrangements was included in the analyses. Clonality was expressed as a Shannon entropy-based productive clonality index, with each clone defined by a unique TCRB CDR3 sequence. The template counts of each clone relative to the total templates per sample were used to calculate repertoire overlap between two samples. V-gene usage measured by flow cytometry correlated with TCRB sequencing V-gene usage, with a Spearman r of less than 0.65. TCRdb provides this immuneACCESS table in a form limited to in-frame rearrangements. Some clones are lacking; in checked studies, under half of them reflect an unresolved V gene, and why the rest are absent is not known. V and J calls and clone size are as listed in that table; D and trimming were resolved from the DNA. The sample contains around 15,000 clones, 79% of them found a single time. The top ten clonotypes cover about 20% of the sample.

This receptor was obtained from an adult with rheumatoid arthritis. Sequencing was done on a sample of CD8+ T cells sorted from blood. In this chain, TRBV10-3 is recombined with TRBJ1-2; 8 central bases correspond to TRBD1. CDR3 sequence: CAISGGDRNGYTF. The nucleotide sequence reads TGTGCCATCAGTGGAGGGGACAGGAACGGCTACACCTTC.